The present TCR beta chain was sequenced within a study of T cell responses to AZD1222 COVID-19 vaccine. Study-level results: Of spike-specific TCRs, nearly half reportedly target regions left unmutated in variants.

The V end was cut by 4 bases, the J end by 12 bases, with 13 bases between. This CDR3 contains 13 residues. Looked up from germline, CDR1 is SGHAT and CDR2 is FQDESV (reference sequence). The data were produced by immunoSEQ multiplex PCR, yet TCRdb's version contains in-frame clones alone and is incomplete. This repertoire shows around 80,000 clones, 70% to 90% found once; its top ten account for approximately 10%. About this clone itself: The antigen remains unidentified.

The gene calls are TRBV11-1 and TRBJ1-6; D gene ambiguous. Specimen: peripheral blood, collected on day 0 of AZD1222 vaccination. The receptor's source is an adult in good health. Written as DNA, the CDR3 is TGTGCCAGCAGCTCCCTTACGGGTGAACCCCTCCACTTT. Translated, it gives CASSSLTGEPLHF.